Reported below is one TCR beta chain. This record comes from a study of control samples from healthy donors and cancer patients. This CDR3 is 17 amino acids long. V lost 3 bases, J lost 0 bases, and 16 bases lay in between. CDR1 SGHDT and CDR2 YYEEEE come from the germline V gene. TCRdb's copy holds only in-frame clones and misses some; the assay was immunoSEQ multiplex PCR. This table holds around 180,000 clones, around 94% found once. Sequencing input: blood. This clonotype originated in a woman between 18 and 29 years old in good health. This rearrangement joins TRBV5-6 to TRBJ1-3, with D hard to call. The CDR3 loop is CASSSLLDWSSGNTIYF. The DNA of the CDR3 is TGTGCCAGCAGCTCCCTACTCGACTGGAGCTCTGGAAACACCATATATTTT.